Sequencing of this TCR beta chain was carried out in a study of blood T cells in healthy people across ages. Findings of the study overall: With naive T cell percentage, TCR beta diversity showed a strong correlation.

This clonotype was counted only a few times. Its antigen is unidentified. Trimming took off 9 bases at V and 3 bases at J, with 21 bases between the two ends. The V gene's germline CDR1 is MNHEY and CDR2 SVGAGI. The CDR3 is 15 amino acids. Healthy individuals of Caucasian origin from Russia, aged about 6 to 90, served as donors. A minimum of 5.5 micrograms of total RNA was extracted per sample. Together with a sample-barcoded 5' primer, a J-beta primer mix was included in a second PCR lasting about 7 to 12 cycles. TCRdb re-derived calls from the 5' RACE reads in MiXCR, one entry per CDR3 protein. The data contain roughly 1,800,000 distinct CDR3 sequences, about 49% of them seen just once; the ten biggest clones take up roughly 2.1%.

This receptor was taken from a woman aged 40 to 55 in good health. The sample was blood. This chain uses TRBV6-5 with TRBJ2-7, with a weak D call TRBD1 (6 bases). CDR3 coding DNA: TGTGCCAGTAGAGTCACCGGGACATTAGACTACGAGCAGTACTTC. Its translation is CASRVTGTLDYEQYF.